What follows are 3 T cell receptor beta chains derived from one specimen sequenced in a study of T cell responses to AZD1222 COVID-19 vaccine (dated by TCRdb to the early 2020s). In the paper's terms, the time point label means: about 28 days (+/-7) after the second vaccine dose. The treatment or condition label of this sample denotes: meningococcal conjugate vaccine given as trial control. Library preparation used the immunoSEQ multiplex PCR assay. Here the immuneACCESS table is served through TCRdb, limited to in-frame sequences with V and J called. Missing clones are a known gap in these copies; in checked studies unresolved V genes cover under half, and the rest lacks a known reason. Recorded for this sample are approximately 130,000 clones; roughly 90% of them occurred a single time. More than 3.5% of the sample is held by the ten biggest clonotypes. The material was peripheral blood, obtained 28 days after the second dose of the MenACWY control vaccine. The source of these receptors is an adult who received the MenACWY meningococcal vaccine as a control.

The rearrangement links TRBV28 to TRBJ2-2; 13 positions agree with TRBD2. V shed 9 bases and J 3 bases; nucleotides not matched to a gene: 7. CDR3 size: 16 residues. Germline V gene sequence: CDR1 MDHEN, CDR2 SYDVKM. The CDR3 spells CASKTSGGPYTGELFF. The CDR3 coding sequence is TGTGCCAGTAAGACTAGCGGGGGGCCCTACACCGGGGAGCTGTTTTTT. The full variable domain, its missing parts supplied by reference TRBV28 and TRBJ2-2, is DVKVTQSSRYLVKRTGEKVFLECVQDMDHENMFWYRQDPGLGLRLIYFSYDVKMKEKGDIPEGYSVSREKKERFSLILESASTNQTSMYLCASKTSGGPYTGELFFGEGSRLTVL.

The CDR3 is CASSGTGGFEQFF. CDR3 DNA sequence: TGTGCCAGCAGTGGGACAGGGGGCTTTGAGCAGTTCTTC. The J gene is TRBJ2-1, the V gene TRBV27; 12 bases map to TRBD1. CDR3 size: 13 residues. V lost 5 bases and J lost 9; bases outside the gene matches: 2. The germline V gene encodes CDR1 MNHEY and CDR2 SMNVEV (reference sequence).

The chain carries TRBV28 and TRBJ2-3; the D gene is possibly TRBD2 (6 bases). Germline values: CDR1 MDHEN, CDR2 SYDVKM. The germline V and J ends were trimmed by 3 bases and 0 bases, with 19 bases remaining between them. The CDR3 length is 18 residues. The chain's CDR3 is CASSFPPSAGQSTDTQYF. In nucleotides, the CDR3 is TGTGCCAGCAGTTTCCCTCCCTCGGCGGGGCAAAGCACAGATACGCAGTATTTT.